This T cell receptor beta chain was sequenced during a study of blood T cell repertoires in COVID-19. The ends lost 10 bases at V and 4 bases at J; junction bases unmatched: 8. Germline V CDR1 and CDR2: SGHRS, YFSETQ. CDR3 size: 14 residues. The table came from immunoSEQ multiplex PCR; TCRdb's copy has only in-frame clones and leaves some out. The sample lists about 260,000 clones, about 85% occurring once. This clone showed up just a few times. The sample taken for sequencing was peripheral blood. This TCR was sampled from a human donor in a cohort sampled during active COVID-19. The rearrangement joins TRBV5-1 to TRBJ2-6; 7 bases agree with TRBD2. The CDR3 is CACGEGTGANVLTF. CDR3 nucleotides: TGCGCCTGTGGGGAGGGCACAGGGGCCAACGTCCTGACTTTC.